A selection of T cell receptor beta chains follows, all from one sample in a study of blood T cell repertoires in COVID-19. Assay used: immunoSEQ multiplex PCR; TCRdb lists only in-frame clones, some missing. This table has hundreds of thousands of clones, around nine tenths appearing once. Sequencing input: peripheral blood. The receptors shown here come from a woman in her 40s who had recovered from COVID-19. CDR3s include the opening cysteine and the closing phenylalanine or tryptophan. Each record gives: V gene, CDR3 protein.

v_gene: TRBV30; CDR3aa: CAWRVTSGSVTYNEQFF
v_gene: TRBV24-1; CDR3aa: CATSSPSSYEQYF
v_gene: TRBV27; CDR3aa: CASSWTSGGNEQFF
v_gene: TRBV2; CDR3aa: CASRENWTRQFF
v_gene: TRBV7-2; CDR3aa: CASSSAGGNYGYTF
v_gene: TRBV10-3; CDR3aa: CAINPTGGSGSNEKLFF
v_gene: TRBV5-1; CDR3aa: CASSLQTRNTGELFF
v_gene: TRBV4-3; CDR3aa: CASSPGLASYEQYF
v_gene: TRBV5-1; CDR3aa: CASSFGTGDVQETQYF
v_gene: TRBV10-3; CDR3aa: CAISESKGQTYEQYF
v_gene: TRBV7-3; CDR3aa: CASSLGGGGETQYF
v_gene: TRBV6-4; CDR3aa: CASSDPQGEGPQRDQPQHF
v_gene: TRBV30; CDR3aa: CAWRRQGSGELFF
v_gene: TRBV19; CDR3aa: CASSMDRVINYGYTF
v_gene: TRBV5-6; CDR3aa: CASSSMRLAGAPYEQYF
v_gene: TRBV28; CDR3aa: CASSPRGLLSGSYNSPLHF
v_gene: TRBV27; CDR3aa: CASSLLTGGGQPQHF
v_gene: TRBV4-3; CDR3aa: CASSQAPFDEQYF
v_gene: TRBV19; CDR3aa: CASSNRQGYSPLHF
v_gene: TRBV6-5; CDR3aa: CASRPTGGSQPQHF
v_gene: TRBV11-2; CDR3aa: CASSFSGRAQETQYF
v_gene: TRBV5-8; CDR3aa: CASSFRGYTNQPQHF
v_gene: TRBV6-5; CDR3aa: CASTATGSPSYEQYF
v_gene: TRBV6-6; CDR3aa: CASLYGENTDTQYF
v_gene: TRBV4-2; CDR3aa: CASSQPEAPSGEQYF
v_gene: TRBV27; CDR3aa: CASSPGPPIGYTF